The 13 T cell receptor beta chains below all came from one sample that was sequenced in a study of blood T cell repertoires in COVID-19. Clones were sequenced by immunoSEQ multiplex PCR, and TCRdb holds only the in-frame ones, with some missing. This table has roughly 100,000 clones, about 80% appearing once. Sample: peripheral blood. The source of these receptors is a human donor in a cohort sampled during active COVID-19.

The gene calls are TRBV7-8 and TRBJ2-2; 9 positions agree with TRBD1. This CDR3 has 16 amino acids. In germline, CDR1 is SGHVS, CDR2 FQNEAQ. V gave up 6 bases and J gave up 5 bases; unmatched junction bases: 10. CDR3 in amino acids: CASREGQGISTGELFF. CDR3 DNA: TGTGCCAGCAGGGAAGGACAGGGGATTTCGACCGGGGAGCTGTTTTTT.

The chain uses TRBV7-9 and TRBJ1-1; weak D call: TRBD1 (6 bases). This CDR3 is built from 14 residues. V lost 5 bases to trimming and J lost 5 bases, with 15 bases between them. Looked up from germline, CDR1 is SEHNR and CDR2 is FQNEAQ (reference sequence). The CDR3 nucleotides are TGTGCCAGCAGCCTTCGGGGAGGGGGGACTGAAGCTTTCTTT. It translates to CASSLRGGGTEAFF.

The chain uses TRBV11-2 and TRBJ1-2, with D maybe TRBD1 (5 bases). CDR1 and CDR2 (germline): SGHAT, FQNNGV. V dropped 2 bases and J dropped 2 bases, with 9 bases sitting between them. The CDR3 is 14 amino acids. The CDR3 bases are TGTGCCAGCAGCTTACGGGGGTTGAACTATGGCTACACCTTC. The encoded protein is CASSLRGLNYGYTF.

J is TRBJ1-6 and V is TRBV10-3; no clear D. The germline V gene has CDR1 ENHRY and CDR2 SYGVKD. The V end was cut by 3 bases, the J end by 3 bases, with 3 bases between. The CDR3 is 13 residues long. This CDR3 reads CAISDSYNSPLHF. The CDR3, as DNA: TGTGCCATCAGTGACAGCTATAATTCACCCCTCCACTTT.

The chain recombines TRBV10-3 with TRBJ2-2, with 7 bases lining up with TRBD2. Germline V CDR1 and CDR2: ENHRY, SYGVKD. The CDR3 is made up of 16 amino acids. Trimming at V came to 6 bases and at J to 4 bases, leaving 11 bases not matched to a gene. The chain's CDR3 is CAIRGFGGISTGELFF. For the CDR3, the DNA is TGTGCCATCAGGGGGTTCGGGGGGATCTCCACCGGGGAGCTGTTTTTT.

As to this clone: Other DNA sequences of this sample code for an identical CDR3. The gene calls are TRBV18 and TRBJ2-7; TRBD1 matches at 9 bases. This CDR3 comprises 14 residues. Per the germline V gene, CDR1 is KGHSH and CDR2 is LQKENI. The trim removed 3 bases at V and 3 bases at J, leaving 3 bases unmatched. The CDR3 loop reads CASSPGQGSYEQYF. CDR3 nucleotides: TGTGCCAGCTCACCGGGACAGGGAAGCTACGAGCAGTACTTC.

This clone was counted only a few times. J is TRBJ1-5 and V is TRBV21-1; TRBD1, the table's D call, lacks a check against the DNA. TRBV21-1 is shown as a pseudogene. This CDR3 comprises 13 residues. CDR3 sequence (DNA): TGTGCCAGCAACCAAGGGGGCAATCAGCCCCAGCATTTT. Its protein is CASNQGGNQPQHF.

A single count supports this clone. V usage is TRBV15 and J usage is TRBJ2-1, with D possibly being TRBD1 (6 bases). CDR3 length equals 17 residues. Germline CDR1 LNHNV, CDR2 YYDKDF (reference sequence). The ends were cut back, 0 bases at V and 2 bases at J, with 14 bases in the middle. The CDR3 sequence is CATSRDPAGAPYNEQFF. CDR3 nucleotide sequence: TGTGCCACCAGCAGAGATCCGGCAGGGGCCCCCTACAATGAGCAGTTCTTC.

V is TRBV6-2 or TRBV6-3 and J is TRBJ2-7, with 10 bases identical to TRBD1. Germline-derived CDR1 and CDR2 are MNHEY and SVGEGT. This CDR3 comprises 16 residues. With 0 bases clipped from V and 5 bases from J, the junction kept 7 bases outside the gene matches. The CDR3 bases are TGTGCCAGCAGTTACTCTACGGGACAGGGGACCCACGAGCAGTACTTC. Its protein product is CASSYSTGQGTHEQYF.

The chain recombines TRBV6-5 with TRBJ1-2, with no clear D. The CDR3 is made up of 13 amino acids. Germline CDR1 and CDR2: MNHEY and SVGAGI. Trimming pared 10 bases from V and 8 bases from J, leaving 20 bases between. As DNA, the CDR3 is TGTGCCACCAAGTCGGAAAGCGGCGGAGGCTACACCTTC. Translating gives CATKSESGGGYTF.

The chain carries TRBV29-1 and TRBJ2-3; 11 bases fit TRBD2. V lost 6 bases, J lost 2 bases, and 4 bases stayed unmatched. CDR1 is SQVTM, CDR2 ANQGSEA, per germline. The CDR3 loop spans 14 amino acids. This CDR3 reads CSVGGLAATDTQYF. As DNA, the CDR3 is TGCAGCGTGGGGGGACTAGCGGCCACAGATACGCAGTATTTT.

This chain links TRBV28 with TRBJ1-4; 7 nucleotides line up with TRBD1. Trimming took 8 bases from V and 8 from J; bases not matched to a gene: 14. This CDR3 has 15 residues. CDR1 MDHEN and CDR2 SYDVKM come from the germline V gene. For the CDR3, the DNA is TGTGCCAGCGGGCGATCGCAGGGGGGAGGAGAAAAACTGTTTTTT. It codes for CASGRSQGGGEKLFF.

The chain carries TRBV27 and TRBJ2-7, with a possible D match to TRBD2 (5 bases). Germline V gene data show CDR1 as MNHEY and CDR2 as SMNVEV (reference sequence). CDR3 length: 14 residues. Deletions cut 3 bases from V and 0 bases from J, with 9 bases between. The CDR3 region is CASSLVGSSYEQYF. Written as DNA, the CDR3 is TGTGCCAGCAGTTTGGTTGGGAGCTCCTACGAGCAGTACTTC.